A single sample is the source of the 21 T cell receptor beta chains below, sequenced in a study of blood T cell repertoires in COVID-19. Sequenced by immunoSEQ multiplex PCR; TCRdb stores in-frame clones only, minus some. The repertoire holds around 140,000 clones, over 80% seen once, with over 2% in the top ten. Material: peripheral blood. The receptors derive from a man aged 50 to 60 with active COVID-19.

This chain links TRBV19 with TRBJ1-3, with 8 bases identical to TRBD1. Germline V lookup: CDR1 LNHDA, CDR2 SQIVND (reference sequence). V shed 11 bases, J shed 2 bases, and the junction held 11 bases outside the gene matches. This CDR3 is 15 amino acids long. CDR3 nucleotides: TGTGCCTCTTACAGGGGGACTTCTCCTGGAAACACCATATATTTT. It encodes CASYRGTSPGNTIYF. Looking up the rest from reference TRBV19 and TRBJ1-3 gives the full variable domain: DGGITQSPKYLFRKEGQNVTLSCEQNLNHDAMYWYRQDPGQGLRLIYYSQIVNDFQKGDIAEGYSVSREKKESFPLTVTSAQKNPTAFYLCASYRGTSPGNTIYFGEGSWLTVV.

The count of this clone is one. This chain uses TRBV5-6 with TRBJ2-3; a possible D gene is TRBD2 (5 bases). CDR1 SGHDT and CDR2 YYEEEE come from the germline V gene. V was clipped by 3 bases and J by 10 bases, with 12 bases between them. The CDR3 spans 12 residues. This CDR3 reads CASSWALRAQYF. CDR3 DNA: TGTGCCAGCAGCTGGGCTTTGCGGGCGCAGTATTTT.

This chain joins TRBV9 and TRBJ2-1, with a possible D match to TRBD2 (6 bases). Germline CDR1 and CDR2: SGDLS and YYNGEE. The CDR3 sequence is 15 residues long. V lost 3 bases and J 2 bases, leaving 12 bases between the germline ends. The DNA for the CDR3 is TGTGCCAGCAGCGCGGATTCGGGGGCCTACAATGAGCAGTTCTTC. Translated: CASSADSGAYNEQFF.

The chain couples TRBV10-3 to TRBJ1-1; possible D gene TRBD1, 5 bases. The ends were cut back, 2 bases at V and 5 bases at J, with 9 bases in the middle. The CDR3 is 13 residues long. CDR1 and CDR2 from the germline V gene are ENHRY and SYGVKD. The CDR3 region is CAISEGRGTEAFF. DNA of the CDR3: TGTGCCATCAGTGAGGGCCGGGGGACTGAAGCTTTCTTT.

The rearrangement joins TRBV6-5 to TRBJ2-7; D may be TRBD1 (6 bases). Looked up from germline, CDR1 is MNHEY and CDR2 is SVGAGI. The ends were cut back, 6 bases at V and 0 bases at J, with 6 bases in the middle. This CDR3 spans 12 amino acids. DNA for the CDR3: TGTGCCAGCAGGGACAGCTCCTACGAGCAGTACTTC. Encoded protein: CASRDSSYEQYF.

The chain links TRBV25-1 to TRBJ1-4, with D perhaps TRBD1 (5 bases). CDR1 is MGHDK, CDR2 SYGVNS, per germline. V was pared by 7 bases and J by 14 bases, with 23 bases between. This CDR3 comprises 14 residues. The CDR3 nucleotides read TGTGCCAGCACTAGGACGGGCACGGAGGGGATCCTGTTTTTT. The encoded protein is CASTRTGTEGILFF.

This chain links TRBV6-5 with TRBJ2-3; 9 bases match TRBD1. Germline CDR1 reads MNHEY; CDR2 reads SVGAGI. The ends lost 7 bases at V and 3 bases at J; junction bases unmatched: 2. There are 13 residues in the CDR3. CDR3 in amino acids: CASNDRGTDTQYF. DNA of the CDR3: TGTGCCAGCAACGACAGGGGGACAGATACGCAGTATTTT.

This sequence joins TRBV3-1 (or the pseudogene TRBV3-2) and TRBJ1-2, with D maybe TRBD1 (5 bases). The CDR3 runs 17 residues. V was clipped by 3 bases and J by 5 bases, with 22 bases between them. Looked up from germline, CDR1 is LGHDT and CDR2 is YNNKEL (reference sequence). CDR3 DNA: TGTGCCAGCAGCCACAGAGGGTCCGGGGGGATCGGGTATGGCTACACCTTC. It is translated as CASSHRGSGGIGYGYTF.

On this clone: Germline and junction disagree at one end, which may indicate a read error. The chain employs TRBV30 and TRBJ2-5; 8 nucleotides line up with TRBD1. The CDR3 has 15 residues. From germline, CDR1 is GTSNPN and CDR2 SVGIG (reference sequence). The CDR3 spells CAWSGSRLDRAPYNF. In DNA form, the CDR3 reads TGTGCCTGGAGCGGTTCGCGGTTGGACAGGGCCCCCTATAACTTC.

The CDR3 DNA follows: TGTGCCTGGAGTCGCGTCAGGGGGGCCTACGAGCAGTACTTC. Residues: CAWSRVRGAYEQYF. The V and J genes are TRBV30 and TRBJ2-7, with D maybe TRBD1 (7 bases). V lost 2 bases and J 2 bases, leaving 13 bases between the germline ends. Germline V gives CDR1 GTSNPN, CDR2 SVGIG (reference sequence). The CDR3 sequence is 14 residues long.

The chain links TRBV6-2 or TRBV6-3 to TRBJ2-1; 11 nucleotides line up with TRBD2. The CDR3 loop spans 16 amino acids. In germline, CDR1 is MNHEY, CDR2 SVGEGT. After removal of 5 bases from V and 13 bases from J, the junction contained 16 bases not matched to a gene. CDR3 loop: CASSPALAGGPNPQFF. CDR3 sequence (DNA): TGTGCCAGCAGTCCCGCCCTAGCGGGGGGTCCCAATCCTCAGTTCTTC.

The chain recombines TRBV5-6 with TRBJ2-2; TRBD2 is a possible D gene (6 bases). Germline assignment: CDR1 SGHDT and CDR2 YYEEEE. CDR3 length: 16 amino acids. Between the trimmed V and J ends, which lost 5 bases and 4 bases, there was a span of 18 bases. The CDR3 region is CASSSSGGRSTGELFF. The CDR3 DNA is TGTGCCAGCAGTTCCAGTGGGGGGAGGAGCACCGGGGAGCTGTTTTTT.

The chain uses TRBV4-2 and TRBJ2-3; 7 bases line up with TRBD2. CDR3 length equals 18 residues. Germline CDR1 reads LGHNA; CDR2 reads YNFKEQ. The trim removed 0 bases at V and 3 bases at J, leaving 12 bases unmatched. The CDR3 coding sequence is TGTGCCAGCAGCCAAGACACCCACCGGGACTACCTAACAGATACGCAGTATTTT. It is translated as CASSQDTHRDYLTDTQYF.

Here the CDR3 reads CASSQLPSGGKVYF. As DNA, the CDR3 is TGTGCCAGCAGCCAACTGCCTAGCGGGGGTAAAGTGTACTTC. This chain joins TRBV3-1 (or the pseudogene TRBV3-2) and TRBJ2-7; 10 bases map to TRBD2. The germline V gene encodes CDR1 LGHDT and CDR2 YNNKEL (reference sequence). This CDR3 spans 14 amino acids. J gave up 12 bases and V 2 bases, and 10 bases lay outside the gene matches.

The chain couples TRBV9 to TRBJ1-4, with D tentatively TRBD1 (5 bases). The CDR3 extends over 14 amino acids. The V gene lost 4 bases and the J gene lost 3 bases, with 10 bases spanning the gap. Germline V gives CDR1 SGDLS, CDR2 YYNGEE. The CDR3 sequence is CASSPGGPNEKLFF. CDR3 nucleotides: TGTGCCAGCAGCCCGGGGGGTCCTAATGAAAAACTGTTTTTT.

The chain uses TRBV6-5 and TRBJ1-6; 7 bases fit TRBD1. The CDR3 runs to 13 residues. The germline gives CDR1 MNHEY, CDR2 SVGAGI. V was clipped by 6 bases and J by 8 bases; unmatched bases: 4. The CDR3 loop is CASSRDRDSPLHF. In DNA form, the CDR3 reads TGTGCCAGCAGCCGGGACAGAGATTCACCCCTCCACTTT.

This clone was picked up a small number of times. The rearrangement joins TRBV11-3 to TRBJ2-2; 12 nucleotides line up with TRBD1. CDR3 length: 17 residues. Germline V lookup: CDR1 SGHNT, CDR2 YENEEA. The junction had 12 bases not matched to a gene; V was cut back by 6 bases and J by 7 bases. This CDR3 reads CASSFSGTGGLGGELFF. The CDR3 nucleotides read TGTGCCAGCAGTTTTTCCGGGACAGGGGGCCTCGGCGGGGAGCTGTTTTTT.

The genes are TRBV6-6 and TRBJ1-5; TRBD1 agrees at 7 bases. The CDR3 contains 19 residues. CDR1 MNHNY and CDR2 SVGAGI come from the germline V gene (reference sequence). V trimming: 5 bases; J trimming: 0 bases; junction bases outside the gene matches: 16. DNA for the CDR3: TGTGCCAGCAGTCCCCCGGGACAGACCCCCCGGGTTAGCAATCAGCCCCAGCATTTT. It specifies CASSPPGQTPRVSNQPQHF.

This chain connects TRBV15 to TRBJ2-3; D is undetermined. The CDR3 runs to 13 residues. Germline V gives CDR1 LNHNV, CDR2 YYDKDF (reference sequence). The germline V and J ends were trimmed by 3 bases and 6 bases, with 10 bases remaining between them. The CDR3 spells CATSRAASDTQYF. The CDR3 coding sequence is TGTGCCACCAGCAGGGCGGCCTCCGATACGCAGTATTTT.

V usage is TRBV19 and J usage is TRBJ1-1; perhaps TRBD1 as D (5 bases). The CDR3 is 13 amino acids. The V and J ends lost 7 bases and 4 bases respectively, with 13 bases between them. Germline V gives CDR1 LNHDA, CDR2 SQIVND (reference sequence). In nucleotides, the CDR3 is TGTGCCAGTATCGGACCGGGGGGCACTGAAGCTTTCTTT. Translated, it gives CASIGPGGTEAFF.

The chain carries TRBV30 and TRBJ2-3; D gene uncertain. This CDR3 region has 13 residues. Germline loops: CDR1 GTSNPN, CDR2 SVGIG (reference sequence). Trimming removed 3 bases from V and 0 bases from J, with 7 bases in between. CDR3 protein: CAWRRASTDTQYF. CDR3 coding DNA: TGTGCCTGGAGGAGAGCTAGCACAGATACGCAGTATTTT.